This TCR beta chain was recovered during a study of blood T cell repertoires in COVID-19. This clone was counted a few times. Germline CDR1 reads MDHEN; CDR2 reads SYDVKM. This CDR3 is built from 12 residues. V was clipped by 1 base and J by 8 bases, with 8 bases between them. Only in-frame clones appear in the TCRdb table, and some are missing; sequencing was by immunoSEQ multiplex PCR. The data hold around 240,000 clones, with roughly 81% observed a single time. The clonotype was recovered from a man aged 35 to 55 with acute or convalescent COVID-19. Sequencing was done on a sample of peripheral blood. The chain is built from TRBV28 and TRBJ1-2, with D tentatively TRBD1 (5 bases). The CDR3 DNA sequence: TGTGCCAGCAGTTTATCCAGGGTAGGCTACACCTTC. Translating gives CASSLSRVGYTF.